Following are 30 T cell receptor beta chains from one sample sequenced in a study of blood T cell repertoires in COVID-19. Clones were read by immunoSEQ multiplex PCR, and TCRdb kept only the in-frame ones, dropping some. Among 200,000 to 250,000 clones listed, around 85% were seen once. Material for sequencing was PBMCs or T cells enriched from blood (not recorded which). These receptors were collected from a man aged 40-50 years who had recovered from COVID-19.

The chain recombines TRBV11-2 with TRBJ2-1, with 10 positions matching TRBD2. The V and J ends lost 8 bases and 4 bases, in that order; junction bases with no gene match: 8. The CDR3 is made up of 15 amino acids. Germline V gene data show CDR1 as SGHAT and CDR2 as FQNNGV. The CDR3 DNA sequence: TGTGCCAGCGGATCCACTAGCGGGGTATACAATGAGCAGTTCTTC. This encodes CASGSTSGVYNEQFF.

The DNA of the CDR3 is TGTGCCAGTAGCCCAGGGTCGAGCAATCAGCCCCAGCATTTT. Residues: CASSPGSSNQPQHF. V usage is TRBV19 and J usage is TRBJ1-5; TRBD1 is a possible D gene (5 bases). Germline loops: CDR1 LNHDA, CDR2 SQIVND (reference sequence). Trimming cost V 6 bases and J 1 base, with 10 bases left between them. The CDR3 consists of 14 residues.

This clone was found once. At one end, the junction sequence differs from germline, possibly due to a read error. This chain uses TRBV7-2 with TRBJ2-7, with 7 bases identical to TRBD1. In germline, CDR1 is SGHTA, CDR2 FQGNSA. The CDR3 extends over 11 amino acids. The CDR3 is CASFRRDSWDF. The CDR3 DNA is TGTGCCAGCTTCCGCCGGGACAGCTGGGACTTC.

The rearrangement joins TRBV10-3 to TRBJ1-2; unclear D gene. The CDR3 runs 13 residues. CDR1 is ENHRY, CDR2 SYGVKD, per germline. Trimming stripped 6 bases from V and 2 bases from J, with 10 bases between. CDR3 protein: CAIRREPNYGYTF. The CDR3, as DNA: TGTGCCATCAGACGGGAGCCGAACTATGGCTACACCTTC.

In its sample, this clone was seen a few times. Here the CDR3 reads CAWSYSRGTTEAFF. The CDR3, as DNA: TGTGCCTGGAGTTACTCACGGGGGACCACTGAAGCTTTCTTT. The V gene is TRBV30, the J gene TRBJ1-1; D is possibly TRBD1 (5 bases). The CDR3 is made up of 14 amino acids. Germline lookup yields CDR1 GTSNPN and CDR2 SVGIG (reference sequence). Deletions cut 2 bases from V and 4 bases from J, with 14 bases between.

This chain joins TRBV4-1 and TRBJ2-1; TRBD1 is a possible D gene (5 bases). CDR1 is MGHRA, CDR2 YSYEKL, per germline. The CDR3 consists of 16 residues. Trimming pared 0 bases from V and 3 bases from J, leaving 12 bases between. This chain's CDR3 is CASSQEVDRGYNEQFF. CDR3 nucleotides: TGCGCCAGCAGCCAAGAAGTAGACAGAGGCTACAATGAGCAGTTCTTC.

This clone showed up just a few times. Germline is not matched at one junction end, which may reflect a read error. The rearrangement uses TRBV5-4 and TRBJ2-1; 14 nucleotides match TRBD2. This CDR3 is built from 12 residues. CDR1 and CDR2 from the germline V gene are SGHNT and YYREEE (reference sequence). Here the CDR3 reads CASSLVTSGRVF. DNA of the CDR3: TGTGCCAGCAGCTTGGTGACTAGCGGGAGGGTCTTC.

For this clone: The same CDR3 arises from other DNA sequences in this sample as well. The chain recombines TRBV9 with TRBJ2-1, with TRBD2 matching over 11 bases. V shed 4 bases, J shed 3 bases, and the junction held 0 bases outside the gene matches. The CDR3 spans 14 residues. Per the germline V gene, CDR1 is SGDLS and CDR2 is YYNGEE. The DNA for the CDR3 is TGTGCCAGCAGCACTAGCGGGAGCTACAATGAGCAGTTCTTC. This sequence encodes CASSTSGSYNEQFF.

The chain uses TRBV19 and TRBJ2-7; TRBD2 matches 7 bases. Trimming took 3 bases from V and 2 from J; bases not matched to a gene: 7. Germline CDR1 and CDR2: LNHDA and SQIVND (reference sequence). This CDR3 region has 15 residues. The CDR3 region has the DNA TGTGCCAGTAGTATCGCGGGAGACAGAACCTACGAGCAGTACTTC. Translation: CASSIAGDRTYEQYF.

As to this clone: The same CDR3 arises from other DNA sequences in this sample as well. The rearrangement uses TRBV18 and TRBJ1-1; D unclear. Germline CDR1 KGHSH, CDR2 LQKENI. The CDR3 sequence is 13 residues long. The ends were cut back, 2 bases at V and 1 base at J, with 5 bases in the middle. The CDR3, as DNA: TGTGCCAGCTCACCAACAAGGAACACTGAAGCTTTCTTT. This sequence encodes CASSPTRNTEAFF.

This clone has a handful of counts. J is TRBJ2-7 and V is TRBV9; weak D call: TRBD1 (6 bases). Germline CDR1 is SGDLS and CDR2 is YYNGEE. The CDR3 sequence is 16 residues long. V lost 3 bases to trimming and J lost 0 bases, with 16 bases between them. CDR3 sequence: CASSAGERLSSYEQYF. In DNA, the CDR3 is TGTGCCAGCAGCGCAGGGGAAAGGCTGAGCTCCTACGAGCAGTACTTC.

The CDR3 loop reads CASSSPSDSSYNEQFF. The CDR3 DNA follows: TGTGCCAGCAGCTCACCTAGCGATAGCTCCTACAATGAGCAGTTCTTC. The chain joins TRBV13 to TRBJ2-1, with D possibly being TRBD2 (6 bases). V shed 4 bases and J shed 0 bases, with 13 bases lying between them. The CDR3 spans 16 residues. Germline V gene lookup returns CDR1 PRHDT and CDR2 FYEKMQ (reference sequence).

The V gene is TRBV19, the J gene TRBJ2-5; 8 positions match TRBD2. The germline V gene has CDR1 LNHDA and CDR2 SQIVND (reference sequence). There are 16 residues in the CDR3. Germline trimming cut 8 bases from V and 5 bases from J; bases unmatched to any gene: 16. Here the CDR3 reads CASGEEREFTRETQYF. For the CDR3, the DNA is TGTGCCAGTGGGGAAGAGCGGGAGTTCACTCGGGAGACCCAGTACTTC.

This clone was seen a single time. The DNA of the CDR3 is TGTGCCAGCTCACCACCTCCAGGGGCCACTAATGAAAAACTGTTTTTT. Its protein is CASSPPPGATNEKLFF. V usage is TRBV18 and J usage is TRBJ1-4, with D maybe TRBD1 (6 bases). This CDR3 comprises 16 residues. Germline CDR1 reads KGHSH; CDR2 reads LQKENI. The V and J ends lost 0 bases and 2 bases respectively, with 10 bases between them.

The J gene is TRBJ2-5, the V gene TRBV18; D call uncertain. Trimming shortened V by 5 bases and J by 3 bases, and 10 bases separated the two germline ends. The CDR3 totals 13 residues. Germline CDR1 and CDR2: KGHSH and LQKENI. The CDR3 here is CASSTSNKETQYF. CDR3 sequence (DNA): TGTGCCAGCTCAACGTCAAACAAAGAGACCCAGTACTTC.

The chain is built from TRBV21-1 and TRBJ2-7; the DNA was not used to check the table's D call, TRBD1. TRBV21-1 is a listed pseudogene. The CDR3 is 16 residues long. The CDR3 sequence: CASSKGTGEGSYEQYF. CDR3 in DNA: TGTGCCAGCAGCAAAGGGACAGGGGAAGGCTCCTACGAGCAGTACTTC.

The CDR3 DNA is TGTGCCAGCAGCCAACCCCTGGGGGGACTAGCGGGACGGAAAAGCACAGATACGCAGTATTTT. It codes for CASSQPLGGLAGRKSTDTQYF. The chain has TRBV7-3 and TRBJ2-3; TRBD2 agrees at 13 bases. The CDR3 has 21 amino acids. Trimming at V came to 5 bases and at J to 0 bases, leaving 17 bases not matched to a gene. The germline V gene has CDR1 SGHTA and CDR2 FQGTGA.

This sequence joins TRBV15 and TRBJ1-5; no definite D call. The germline V gene encodes CDR1 LNHNV and CDR2 YYDKDF (reference sequence). V lost 4 bases and J 5 bases, leaving 6 bases between the germline ends. The CDR3 has 12 amino acids. CDR3 nucleotide sequence: TGTGCCACCAGCATTGCGGATCAGCCCCAGCATTTT. It translates to CATSIADQPQHF. The whole variable domain, remainder taken from reference TRBV15 and TRBJ1-5, is DAMVIQNPRYQVTQFGKPVTLSCSQTLNHNVMYWYQQKSSQAPKLLFHYYDKDFNNEADTPDNFQSRRPNTSFCFLDIRSPGLGDTAMYLCATSIADQPQHFGDGTRLSIL.

The chain links TRBV11-2 to TRBJ2-7, with 8 bases matching TRBD2. V was clipped by 0 bases and J by 9 bases; unmatched bases: 7. Germline lookup yields CDR1 SGHAT and CDR2 FQNNGV. The CDR3 loop spans 14 amino acids. CDR3 bases: TGTGCCAGCAGCTTAGATTACGCAGCGGGAGCGCAGTACTTC. Amino acids: CASSLDYAAGAQYF.

The chain uses TRBV6-2 or TRBV6-3 and TRBJ2-5, with 11 bases fitting TRBD1. The CDR3 runs 15 residues. The V gene's germline CDR1 is MNHEY and CDR2 SVGEGT. The ends lost 6 bases at V and 4 bases at J; junction bases unmatched: 7. The CDR3 DNA follows: TGTGCCAGCAGCAGACCGGGACAGGGGGGAGAGACCCAGTACTTC. Translation gives CASSRPGQGGETQYF.

The chain couples TRBV30 to TRBJ2-7; the D is unclear. CDR1 and CDR2 from the germline V gene are GTSNPN and SVGIG (reference sequence). The CDR3 is 13 amino acids. V lost 1 base to trimming and J lost 3 bases, with 10 bases between them. The CDR3: CAWSGSHSYEQYF. The DNA for the CDR3 is TGTGCCTGGAGTGGTTCCCACAGCTACGAGCAGTACTTC. Combining the CDR3 with reference TRBV30 and TRBJ2-7 gives the whole variable domain SQTIHQWPATLVQPVGSPLSLECTVEGTSNPNLYWYRQAAGRGLQLLFYSVGIGQISSEVPQNLSASRPQDRQFILSSKKLLLSDSGFYLCAWSGSHSYEQYFGPGTRLTVT.

The CDR3 DNA is TGTGCCAGTCGACCGGGGCGGGGGCCTCCACTCTATGGCTACACCTTC. Translation: CASRPGRGPPLYGYTF. The gene calls are TRBV19 and TRBJ1-2, with D possibly being TRBD1 (6 bases). The germline V gene encodes CDR1 LNHDA and CDR2 SQIVND (reference sequence). The CDR3 runs 16 residues. V gave up 8 bases and J gave up 4 bases, with 23 bases separating them.

The chain is built from TRBV3-1 (or the pseudogene TRBV3-2) and TRBJ1-1; TRBD1 matches 10 bases. V lost 4 bases to trimming and J lost 7 bases; unmatched junction nucleotides: 12. The CDR3 is 16 amino acids. CDR1 LGHDT and CDR2 YNNKEL come from the germline V gene (reference sequence). The CDR3 coding sequence is TGTGCCAGCAGCCTGGGGACAGGGGATCTGGGTGATGAAGCTTTCTTT. As protein: CASSLGTGDLGDEAFF.

The chain recombines TRBV28 with TRBJ1-2; 9 nucleotides match TRBD1. The J segment lost 7 bases and the V segment lost 2 bases, leaving 5 bases of the junction unmatched. Germline CDR1 is MDHEN and CDR2 is SYDVKM. The CDR3 runs 14 residues. The CDR3 spells CASSLGTGWSGYTF. The CDR3 DNA is TGTGCCAGCAGTTTAGGGACAGGGTGGAGTGGCTACACCTTC.

About this clone: The junction differs from germline at one of its ends, possibly a read error. The V and J genes are TRBV11-1 and TRBJ1-1; D is possibly TRBD1 (5 bases). The CDR3 is 16 residues long. From germline, CDR1 is SGHAT and CDR2 FQDESV (reference sequence). CDR3 residues: CASSVAPDTRNTEAFF. The CDR3 coding sequence is TGTGCCAGCAGCGTAGCCCCGGACACCCGGAACACTGAAGCTTTCTTT.

The chain couples TRBV3-1 (or the pseudogene TRBV3-2) to TRBJ2-7; 13 nucleotides align to TRBD2. The J segment lost 3 bases and the V segment lost 5 bases, leaving 7 bases of the junction unmatched. The CDR3 has 16 amino acids. Germline loops: CDR1 LGHDT, CDR2 YNNKEL (reference sequence). This CDR3 reads CASSSRTSGRVYEQYF. CDR3 bases: TGTGCCAGCAGCTCCCGGACTAGCGGGAGAGTCTACGAGCAGTACTTC.

The chain couples TRBV9 to TRBJ1-5; 7 nucleotides line up with TRBD1. Trimming at V came to 3 bases and at J to 0 bases, leaving 3 bases not matched to a gene. Germline CDR1 reads SGDLS; CDR2 reads YYNGEE. The CDR3 consists of 15 residues. DNA of the CDR3: TGTGCCAGCAGCGCGGGGACAGCTAGCAATCAGCCCCAGCATTTT. Its protein is CASSAGTASNQPQHF.

The rearrangement links TRBV11-2 to TRBJ2-5; 8 nucleotides match TRBD1. Germline CDR1 and CDR2: SGHAT and FQNNGV. With 0 bases clipped from V and 6 bases from J, the junction kept 6 bases outside the gene matches. The CDR3 contains 15 residues. The CDR3 spells CASSLEAGGLKTQYF. The CDR3 coding sequence is TGTGCCAGCAGCTTAGAGGCAGGGGGCTTGAAGACCCAGTACTTC.

The genes are TRBV11-3 and TRBJ2-7; D unclear. The germline CDR1 and CDR2 sequences are SGHNT and YENEEA. Trimming took off 4 bases at V and 0 bases at J, with 7 bases between the two ends. The CDR3 runs to 13 residues. The CDR3 protein is CASSSWSSYEQYF. In nucleotides, the CDR3 is TGTGCCAGCAGCTCCTGGAGCTCCTACGAGCAGTACTTC.

The rearrangement links TRBV12-3 or TRBV12-4 to TRBJ2-7, with TRBD2 matching over 7 bases. The CDR3 sequence is 12 residues long. V shed 3 bases and J 5 bases; nucleotides not matched to a gene: 1. This CDR3 is CASSFGGNEQYF. DNA for the CDR3: TGTGCCAGCAGTTTCGGGGGGAACGAGCAGTACTTC.